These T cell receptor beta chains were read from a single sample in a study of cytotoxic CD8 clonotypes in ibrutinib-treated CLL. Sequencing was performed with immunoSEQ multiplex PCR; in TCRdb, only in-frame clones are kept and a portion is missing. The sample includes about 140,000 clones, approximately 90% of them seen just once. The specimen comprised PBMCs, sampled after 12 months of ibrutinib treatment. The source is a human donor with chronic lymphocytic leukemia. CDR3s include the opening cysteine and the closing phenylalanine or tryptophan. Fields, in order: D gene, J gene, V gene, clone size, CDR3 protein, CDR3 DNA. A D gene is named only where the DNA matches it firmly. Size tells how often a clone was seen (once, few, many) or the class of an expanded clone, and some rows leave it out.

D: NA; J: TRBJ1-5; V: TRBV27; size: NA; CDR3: CASSLTSASNQPQHF; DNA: TGTGCCAGCAGTTTAACCAGTGCCTCCAATCAGCCCCAGCATTTT
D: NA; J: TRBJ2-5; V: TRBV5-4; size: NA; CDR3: CASSLEGVGETQYF; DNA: TGTGCCAGCAGCTTAGAGGGAGTCGGGGAGACCCAGTACTTC
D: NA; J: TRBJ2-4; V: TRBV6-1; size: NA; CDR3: CASSDQATLAKNIQYF; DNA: TGTGCCAGCAGTGACCAGGCAACTCTAGCCAAAAACATTCAGTACTTC
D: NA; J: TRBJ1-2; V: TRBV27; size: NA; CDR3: CASSPEPANYGYTF; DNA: TGTGCCAGCAGTCCCGAGCCCGCAAACTATGGCTACACCTTC
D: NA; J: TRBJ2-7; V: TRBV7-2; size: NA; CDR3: CASSSVLGSSYEQYF; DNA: TGTGCCAGCAGCTCCGTTCTCGGGAGCTCCTACGAGCAGTACTTC
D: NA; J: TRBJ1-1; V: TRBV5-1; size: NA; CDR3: CASSLGTDSFLNTEAFF; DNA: TGCGCCAGCAGCTTGGGGACAGATTCTTTCTTGAACACTGAAGCTTTCTTT
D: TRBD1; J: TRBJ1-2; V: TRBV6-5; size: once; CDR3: CASSYGTEGYTF; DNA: TGTGCCAGCAGTTACGGGACAGAAGGCTACACCTTC
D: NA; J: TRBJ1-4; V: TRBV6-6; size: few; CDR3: CASSYPEEEKLFF; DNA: TGTGCCAGCAGTTACCCGGAAGAGGAAAAACTGTTTTTT
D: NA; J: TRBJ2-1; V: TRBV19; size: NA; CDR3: CASSIEAGGVYNEQFF; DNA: TGTGCCAGTAGTATCGAAGCGGGTGGCGTGTACAATGAGCAGTTCTTC
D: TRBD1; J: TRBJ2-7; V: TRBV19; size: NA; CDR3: CASSISARGSKPYEQYF; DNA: TGTGCCAGTAGTATCTCCGCCAGGGGGAGTAAGCCCTACGAGCAGTACTTC
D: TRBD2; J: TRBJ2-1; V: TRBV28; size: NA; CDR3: CAILSGDSNEQFF; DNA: TGTGCCATACTTAGCGGGGATAGCAATGAGCAGTTCTTC
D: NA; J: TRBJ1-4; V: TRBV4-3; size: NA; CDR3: CASSQDTRSREKLFF; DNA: TGCGCCAGCAGCCAAGATACGAGGAGTAGGGAAAAACTGTTTTTT
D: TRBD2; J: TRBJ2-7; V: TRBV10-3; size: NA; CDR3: CAISESLREGREQYF; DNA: TGTGCCATCAGTGAGTCTTTGCGGGAGGGCCGCGAGCAGTACTTC
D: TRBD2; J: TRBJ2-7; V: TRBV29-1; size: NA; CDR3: CSVEGRGTSGIVYF; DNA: TGCAGCGTGGAGGGCAGAGGGACTAGCGGGATCGTGTACTTC
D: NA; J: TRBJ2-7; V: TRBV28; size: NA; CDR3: CASSITRRTAYEQYF; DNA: TGTGCCAGCAGCATCACGCGACGGACAGCCTACGAGCAGTACTTC
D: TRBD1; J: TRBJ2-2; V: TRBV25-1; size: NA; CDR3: CASSATQGGNTGELFF; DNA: TGTGCCAGCAGCGCTACACAGGGGGGAAACACCGGGGAGCTGTTTTTT
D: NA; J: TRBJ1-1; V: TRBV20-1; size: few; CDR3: CSHSRASEAFF; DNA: TGCAGTCATTCCAGGGCCTCTGAAGCTTTCTTT
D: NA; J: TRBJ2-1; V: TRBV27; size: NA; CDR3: CASSLDGYNEQFF; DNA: TGTGCCAGCAGTTTAGACGGCTACAATGAGCAGTTCTTC
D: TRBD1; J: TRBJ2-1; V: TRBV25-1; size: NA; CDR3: CASDRQGIYNEQFF; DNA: TGTGCCAGCGATAGACAGGGGATCTACAATGAGCAGTTCTTC
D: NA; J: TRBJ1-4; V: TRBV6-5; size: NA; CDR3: CASSSLTNEKLFF; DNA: TGTGCCAGCAGTTCCTTGACTAATGAAAAACTGTTTTTT
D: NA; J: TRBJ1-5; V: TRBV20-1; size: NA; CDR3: CRRWAQPQHF; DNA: TGCAGACGATGGGCGCAGCCCCAGCATTTT
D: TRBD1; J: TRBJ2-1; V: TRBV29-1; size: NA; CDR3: CSVDGTGGPGTFYNEQFF; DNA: TGCAGCGTTGATGGGACAGGGGGCCCCGGTACGTTTTACAATGAGCAGTTCTTC
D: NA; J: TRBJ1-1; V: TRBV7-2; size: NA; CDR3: CASSLNVGRGLFF; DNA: TGTGCCAGCAGCTTAAATGTGGGTAGGGGCCTTTTCTTT
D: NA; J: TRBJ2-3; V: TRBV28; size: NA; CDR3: CASSLRTTNTDTQYF; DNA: TGTGCCAGCAGTTTAAGAACCACGAACACAGATACGCAGTATTTT
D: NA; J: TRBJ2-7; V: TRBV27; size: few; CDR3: CASSLAYEQYF; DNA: TGTGCCAGCAGTTTAGCCTACGAGCAGTACTTC
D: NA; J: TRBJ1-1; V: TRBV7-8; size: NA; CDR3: CASSLYPQQGNTEAFF; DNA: TGTGCCAGCAGCTTGTATCCCCAACAGGGGAACACTGAAGCTTTCTTT
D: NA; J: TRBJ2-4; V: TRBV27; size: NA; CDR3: CASSLTTGPRHIQYF; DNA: TGTGCCAGCAGTTTGACAACGGGACCCAGACACATTCAGTACTTC
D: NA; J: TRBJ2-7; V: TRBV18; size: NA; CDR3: CASSPMGGPDEQYF; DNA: TGTGCCAGCTCACCCATGGGGGGCCCCGACGAGCAGTACTTC
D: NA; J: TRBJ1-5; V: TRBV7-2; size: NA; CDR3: CASSLIKGVSGQPQHF; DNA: TGTGCCAGCAGCTTAATCAAAGGGGTTTCGGGTCAGCCCCAGCATTTT
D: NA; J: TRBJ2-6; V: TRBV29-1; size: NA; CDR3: CSVVGAQGANVLTF; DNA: TGCAGCGTTGTGGGGGCGCAAGGGGCCAACGTCCTGACTTTC
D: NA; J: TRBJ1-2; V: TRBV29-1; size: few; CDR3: CSVGRAYGYTF; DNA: TGCAGCGTTGGCAGGGCCTATGGCTACACCTTC
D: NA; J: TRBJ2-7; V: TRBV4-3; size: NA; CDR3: CASSQDWRYHEQYF; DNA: TGCGCCAGCAGCCAAGATTGGCGCTACCACGAGCAGTACTTC
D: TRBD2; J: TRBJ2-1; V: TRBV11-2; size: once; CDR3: CASSLVAAGLADNEQFF; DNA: TGTGCCAGCAGCTTAGTGGCCGCGGGACTAGCGGACAATGAGCAGTTCTTC
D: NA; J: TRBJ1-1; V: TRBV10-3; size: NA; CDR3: CAIRGQDTEAFF; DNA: TGTGCCATCAGGGGGCAAGACACTGAAGCTTTCTTT
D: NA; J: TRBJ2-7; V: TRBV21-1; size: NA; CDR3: CASSPQGGQGIHEQYF; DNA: TGTGCCAGCAGCCCTCAAGGGGGACAGGGGATCCACGAGCAGTACTTC
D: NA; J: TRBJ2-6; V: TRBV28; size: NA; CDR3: CATTRRSEFVSGANVLTF; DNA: TGTGCCACCACTCGGCGCAGTGAATTCGTCTCTGGGGCCAACGTCCTGACTTTC
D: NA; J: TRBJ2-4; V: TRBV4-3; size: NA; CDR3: CASSQGQGEGIQYF; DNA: TGCGCCAGCAGCCAAGGGCAGGGCGAGGGCATTCAGTACTTC
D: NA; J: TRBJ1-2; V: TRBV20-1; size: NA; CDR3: CSARPDTHF; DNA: TGCAGTGCTAGACCGGACACCCACTTC
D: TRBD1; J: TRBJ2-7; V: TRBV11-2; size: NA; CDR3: CASSRDRDREQYF; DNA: TGTGCCAGCAGCCGCGACAGGGATCGCGAGCAGTACTTC
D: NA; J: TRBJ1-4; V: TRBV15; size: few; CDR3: CATSRPVATNEKLFF; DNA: TGTGCCACCAGCCGACCAGTTGCAACTAATGAAAAACTGTTTTTT
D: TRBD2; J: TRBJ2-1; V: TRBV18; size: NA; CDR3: CASSPGTSGTALYNEQFF; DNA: TGTGCCAGCTCACCAGGGACTAGCGGGACTGCGTTGTACAATGAGCAGTTCTTC
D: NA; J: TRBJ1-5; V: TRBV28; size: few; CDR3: CASSFSRYQPQHF; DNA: TGTGCCAGCAGTTTTAGCAGATATCAGCCCCAGCATTTT
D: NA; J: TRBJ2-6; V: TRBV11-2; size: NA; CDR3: CASSNTGANVLTF; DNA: TGTGCCAGCAGCAACACTGGGGCCAACGTCCTGACTTTC
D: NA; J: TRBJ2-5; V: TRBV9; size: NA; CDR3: CASSVGFGTQYF; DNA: TGTGCCAGCAGCGTGGGGTTTGGGACCCAGTACTTC
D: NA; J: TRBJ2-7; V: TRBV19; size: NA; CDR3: CASSGQGGEQYF; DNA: TGTGCCAGTAGTGGCCAGGGGGGCGAGCAGTACTTC
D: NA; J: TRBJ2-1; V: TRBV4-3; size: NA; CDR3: CASSHGIGSQSGEEQFF; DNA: TGCGCCAGCAGCCATGGCATAGGGAGCCAATCAGGTGAGGAGCAGTTCTTC
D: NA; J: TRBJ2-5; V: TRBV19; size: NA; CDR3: CASSIGRSETQYF; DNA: TGTGCCAGTAGTATAGGCCGCAGTGAGACCCAGTACTTC
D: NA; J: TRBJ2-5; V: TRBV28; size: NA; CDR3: CASSMEWETQYF; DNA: TGTGCCAGCAGCATGGAGTGGGAGACCCAGTACTTC
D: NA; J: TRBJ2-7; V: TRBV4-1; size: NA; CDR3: CASSHGEVSYEQYF; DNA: TGCGCCAGCAGCCACGGGGAGGTCTCCTACGAGCAGTACTTC
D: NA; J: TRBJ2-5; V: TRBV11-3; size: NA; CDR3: CASSQGSGEETQYF; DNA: TGTGCCAGCAGCCAGGGGAGCGGGGAAGAGACCCAGTACTTC